This TCR beta chain was captured in a study of blood T cell repertoires in COVID-19. Study-level information: Researchers got acute and convalescent COVID-19 samples from the United States, Italy and Spain. Sample material is recorded as cDNA or gDNA derived from T cells, B-cell-depleted T cells, or PBMCs.

Patients of the Seattle cohort, enrolled during active infection, were followed longitudinally. Per the study methods: Amplification with reference gene primers provided the estimates of nucleated cell counts. Profiled with immunoSEQ multiplex PCR; TCRdb holds only in-frame clones, not every one. V and J calls and clone size are those listed in that table; D and trimming were worked out from the DNA. Altogether 100,000 to 150,000 clones are present, around nine tenths being singletons, with the ten largest covering approximately 10%. The CDR3 runs 15 residues. Trimming took off 0 bases at V and 5 bases at J, with 10 bases between the two ends. Germline CDR1 reads KGHSH; CDR2 reads LQKENI.

This chain links TRBV18 with TRBJ2-2, with TRBD1 as a possible D gene (6 bases). This TCR was sampled from a woman aged 70-85 years with COVID-19, enrolled during active disease. The sample was peripheral blood. CDR3 protein: CASSPPGDNTGELFF. DNA of the CDR3: TGTGCCAGCTCACCACCAGGGGACAATACCGGGGAGCTGTTTTTT.